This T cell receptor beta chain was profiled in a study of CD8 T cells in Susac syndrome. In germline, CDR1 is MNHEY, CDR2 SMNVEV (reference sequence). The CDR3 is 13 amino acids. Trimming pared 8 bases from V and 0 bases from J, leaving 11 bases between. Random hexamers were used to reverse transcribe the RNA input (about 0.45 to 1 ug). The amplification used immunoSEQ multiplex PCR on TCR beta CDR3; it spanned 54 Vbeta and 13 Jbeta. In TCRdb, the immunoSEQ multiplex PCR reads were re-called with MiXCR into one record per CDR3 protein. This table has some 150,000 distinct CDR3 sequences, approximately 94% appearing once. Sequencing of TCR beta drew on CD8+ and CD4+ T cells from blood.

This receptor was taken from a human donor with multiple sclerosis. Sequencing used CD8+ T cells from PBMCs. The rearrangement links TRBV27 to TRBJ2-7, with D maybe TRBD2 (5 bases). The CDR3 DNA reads TGTGCCAGCGGGGAACTAGGCTCCTACGAGCAGTACTTC. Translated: CASGELGSYEQYF.